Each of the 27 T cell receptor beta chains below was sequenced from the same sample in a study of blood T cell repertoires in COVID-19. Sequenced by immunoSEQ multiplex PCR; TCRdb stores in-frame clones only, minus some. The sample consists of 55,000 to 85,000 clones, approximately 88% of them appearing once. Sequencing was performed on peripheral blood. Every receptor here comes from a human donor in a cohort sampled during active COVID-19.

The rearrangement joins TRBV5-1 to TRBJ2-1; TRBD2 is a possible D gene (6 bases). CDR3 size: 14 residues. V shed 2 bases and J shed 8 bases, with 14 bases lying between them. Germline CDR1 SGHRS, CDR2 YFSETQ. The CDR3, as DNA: TGCGCCAGCAGCTTCACGACTAGTGGGTATGAGCAGTTCTTC. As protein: CASSFTTSGYEQFF. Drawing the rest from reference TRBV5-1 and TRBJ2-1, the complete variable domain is KAGVTQTPRYLIKTRGQQVTLSCSPISGHRSVSWYQQTPGQGLQFLFEYFSETQRNKGNFPGRFSGRQFSNSRSEMNVSTLELGDSALYLCASSFTTSGYEQFFGPGTRLTVL.

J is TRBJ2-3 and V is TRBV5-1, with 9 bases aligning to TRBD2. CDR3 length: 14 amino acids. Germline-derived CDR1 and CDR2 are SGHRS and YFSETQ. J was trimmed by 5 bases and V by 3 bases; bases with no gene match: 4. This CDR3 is CASSSKREEDTQYF. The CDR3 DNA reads TGCGCCAGCAGCTCAAAGCGGGAGGAAGATACGCAGTATTTT.

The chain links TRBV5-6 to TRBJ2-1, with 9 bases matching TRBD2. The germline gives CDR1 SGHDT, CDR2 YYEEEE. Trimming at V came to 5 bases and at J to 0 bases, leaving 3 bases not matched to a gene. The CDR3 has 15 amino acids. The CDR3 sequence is CASSPAGGSYNEQFF. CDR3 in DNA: TGTGCCAGCAGTCCAGCGGGAGGCTCCTACAATGAGCAGTTCTTC. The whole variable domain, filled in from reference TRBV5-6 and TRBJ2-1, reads DAGVTQSPTHLIKTRGQQVTLRCSPKSGHDTVSWYQQALGQGPQFIFQYYEEEERQRGNFPDRFSGHQFPNYSSELNVNALLLGDSALYLCASSPAGGSYNEQFFGPGTRLTVL.

In DNA form, the CDR3 reads TGTGCCAGCAGCCAAGATTACGAGCAAGAGACCCAGTACTTC. It encodes CASSQDYEQETQYF. The rearrangement uses TRBV4-2 and TRBJ2-5; D not resolved. This CDR3 is 14 amino acids long. The germline gives CDR1 LGHNA, CDR2 YNFKEQ. V lost 0 bases and J lost 2, with 7 bases in between.

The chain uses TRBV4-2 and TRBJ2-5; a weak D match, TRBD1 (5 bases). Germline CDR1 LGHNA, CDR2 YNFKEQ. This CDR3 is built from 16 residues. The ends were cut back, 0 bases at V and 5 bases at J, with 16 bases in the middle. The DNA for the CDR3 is TGTGCCAGCAGCCAAGAGACCCAAGGGGCTGGGGAGACCCAGTACTTC. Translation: CASSQETQGAGETQYF.

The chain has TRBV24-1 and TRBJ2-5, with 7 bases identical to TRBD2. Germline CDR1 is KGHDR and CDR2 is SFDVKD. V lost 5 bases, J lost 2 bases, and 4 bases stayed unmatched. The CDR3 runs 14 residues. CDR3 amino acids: CATSAFGGQETQYF. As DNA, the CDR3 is TGTGCCACCAGTGCCTTCGGGGGGCAAGAGACCCAGTACTTC.

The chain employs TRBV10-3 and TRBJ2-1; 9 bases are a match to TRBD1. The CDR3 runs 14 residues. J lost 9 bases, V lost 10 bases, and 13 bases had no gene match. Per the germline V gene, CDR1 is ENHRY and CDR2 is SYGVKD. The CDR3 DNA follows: TGTGCCACAAATTCCGGGACAGGGCTGCTTGAGCAGTTCTTC. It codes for CATNSGTGLLEQFF.

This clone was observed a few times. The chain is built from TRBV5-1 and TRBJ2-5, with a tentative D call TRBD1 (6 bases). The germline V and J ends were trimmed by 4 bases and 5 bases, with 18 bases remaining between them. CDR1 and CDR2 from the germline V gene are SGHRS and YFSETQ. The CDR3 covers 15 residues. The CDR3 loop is CASSEGNRAVETQYF. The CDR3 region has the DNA TGCGCCAGCAGCGAAGGAAACAGGGCAGTGGAGACCCAGTACTTC.

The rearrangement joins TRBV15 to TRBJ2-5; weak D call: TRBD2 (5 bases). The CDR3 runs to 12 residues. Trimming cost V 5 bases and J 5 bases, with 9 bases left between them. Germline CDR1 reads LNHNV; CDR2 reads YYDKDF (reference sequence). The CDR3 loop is CATSAGWETQYF. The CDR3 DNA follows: TGTGCCACCAGCGCGGGTTGGGAGACCCAGTACTTC.

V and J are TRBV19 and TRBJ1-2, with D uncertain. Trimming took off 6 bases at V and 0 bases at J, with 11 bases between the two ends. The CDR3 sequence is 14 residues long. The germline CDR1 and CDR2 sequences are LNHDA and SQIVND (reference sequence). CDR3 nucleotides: TGTGCCAGTAGGTGGCCACCACCTAACTATGGCTACACCTTC. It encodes CASRWPPPNYGYTF.

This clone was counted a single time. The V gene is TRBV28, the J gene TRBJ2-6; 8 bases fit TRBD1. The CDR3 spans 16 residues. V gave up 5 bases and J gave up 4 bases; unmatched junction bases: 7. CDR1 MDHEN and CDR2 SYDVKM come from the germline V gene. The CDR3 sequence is CASSTRTGTGANVLTF. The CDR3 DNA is TGTGCCAGCAGTACGAGGACAGGGACAGGGGCCAACGTCCTGACTTTC.

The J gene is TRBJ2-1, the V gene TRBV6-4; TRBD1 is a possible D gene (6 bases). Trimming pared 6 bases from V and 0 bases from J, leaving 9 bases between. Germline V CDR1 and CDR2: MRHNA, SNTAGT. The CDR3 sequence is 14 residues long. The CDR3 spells CASRRGSSYNEQFF. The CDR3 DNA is TGTGCCAGCAGGAGGGGGAGCTCCTACAATGAGCAGTTCTTC.

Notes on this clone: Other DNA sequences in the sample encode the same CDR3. The CDR3 DNA is TGTGCCAGCAGCCAAGATAGAGATTCACCCCTCCACTTT. It codes for CASSQDRDSPLHF. The rearrangement links TRBV3-1 (or the pseudogene TRBV3-2) to TRBJ1-6; D uncertain. The V end was cut by 0 bases, the J end by 8 bases, with 5 bases between. CDR3 length: 13 amino acids. Germline V lookup: CDR1 LGHDT, CDR2 YNNKEL (reference sequence).

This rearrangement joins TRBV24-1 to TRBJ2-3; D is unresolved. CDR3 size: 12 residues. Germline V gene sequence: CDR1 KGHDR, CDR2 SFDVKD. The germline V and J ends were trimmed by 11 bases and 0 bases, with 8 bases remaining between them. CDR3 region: CAISGSTDTQYF. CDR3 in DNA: TGTGCCATCTCCGGGAGCACAGATACGCAGTATTTT.

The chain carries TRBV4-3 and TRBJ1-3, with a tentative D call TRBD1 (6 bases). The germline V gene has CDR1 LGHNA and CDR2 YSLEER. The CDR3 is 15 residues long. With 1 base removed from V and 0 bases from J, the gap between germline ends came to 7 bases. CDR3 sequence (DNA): TGCGCCAGCAGCCAAGGGACAGACTCTGGAAACACCATATATTTT. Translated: CASSQGTDSGNTIYF.

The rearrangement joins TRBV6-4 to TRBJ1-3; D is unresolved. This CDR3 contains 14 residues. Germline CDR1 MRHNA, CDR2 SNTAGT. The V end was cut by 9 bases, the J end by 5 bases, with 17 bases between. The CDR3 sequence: CASIPFAGRNTIYF. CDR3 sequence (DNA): TGTGCCAGTATCCCATTCGCGGGAAGAAACACCATATATTTT.

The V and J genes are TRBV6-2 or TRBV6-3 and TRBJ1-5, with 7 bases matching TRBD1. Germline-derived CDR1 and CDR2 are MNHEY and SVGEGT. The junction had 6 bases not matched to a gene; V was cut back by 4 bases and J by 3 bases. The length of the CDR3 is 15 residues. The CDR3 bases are TGTGCCAGCAGTTTCAGGGGGGTTGACAATCAGCCCCAGCATTTT. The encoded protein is CASSFRGVDNQPQHF.

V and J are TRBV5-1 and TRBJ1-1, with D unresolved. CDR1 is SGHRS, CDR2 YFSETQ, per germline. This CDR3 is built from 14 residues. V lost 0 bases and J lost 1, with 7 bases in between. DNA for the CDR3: TGCGCCAGCAGCTTGGATGTCTCGAACACTGAAGCTTTCTTT. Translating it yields CASSLDVSNTEAFF. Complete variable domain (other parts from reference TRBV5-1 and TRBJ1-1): KAGVTQTPRYLIKTRGQQVTLSCSPISGHRSVSWYQQTPGQGLQFLFEYFSETQRNKGNFPGRFSGRQFSNSRSEMNVSTLELGDSALYLCASSLDVSNTEAFFGQGTRLTVV.

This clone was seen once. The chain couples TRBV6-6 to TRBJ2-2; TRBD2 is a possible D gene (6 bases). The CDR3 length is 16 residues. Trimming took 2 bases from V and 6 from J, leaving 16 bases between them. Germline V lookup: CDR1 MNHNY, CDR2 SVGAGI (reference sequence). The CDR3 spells CASSYGTSFSAGELFF. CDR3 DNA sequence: TGTGCCAGCAGTTACGGGACTTCATTCTCGGCCGGGGAGCTGTTTTTT.

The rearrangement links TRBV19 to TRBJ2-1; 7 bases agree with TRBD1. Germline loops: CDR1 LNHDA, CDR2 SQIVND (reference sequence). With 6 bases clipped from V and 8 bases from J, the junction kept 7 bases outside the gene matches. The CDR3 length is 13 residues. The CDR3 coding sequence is TGTGCCAGTAGAAGGGACAGCCTAGATGAGCAGTTCTTC. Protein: CASRRDSLDEQFF.

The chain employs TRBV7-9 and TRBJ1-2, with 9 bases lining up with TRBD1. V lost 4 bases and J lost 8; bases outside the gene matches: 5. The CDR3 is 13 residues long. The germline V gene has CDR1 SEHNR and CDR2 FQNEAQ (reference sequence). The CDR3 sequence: CASSSGQGKGYTF. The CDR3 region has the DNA TGTGCCAGCAGCTCGGGACAGGGAAAAGGCTACACCTTC.

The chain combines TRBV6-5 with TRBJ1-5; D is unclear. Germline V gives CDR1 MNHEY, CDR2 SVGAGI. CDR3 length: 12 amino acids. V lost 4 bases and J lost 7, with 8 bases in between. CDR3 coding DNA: TGTGCCAGCAGTTCGGGGTCCCAGCCCCAGCATTTT. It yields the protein CASSSGSQPQHF.

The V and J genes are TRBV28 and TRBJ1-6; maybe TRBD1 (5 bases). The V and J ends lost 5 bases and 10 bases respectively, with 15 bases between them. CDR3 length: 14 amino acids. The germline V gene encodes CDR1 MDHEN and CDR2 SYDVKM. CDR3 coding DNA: TGTGCCAGCAGTCCCGGGGGGGAGGCGTCACCCCTCCACTTT. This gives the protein CASSPGGEASPLHF.

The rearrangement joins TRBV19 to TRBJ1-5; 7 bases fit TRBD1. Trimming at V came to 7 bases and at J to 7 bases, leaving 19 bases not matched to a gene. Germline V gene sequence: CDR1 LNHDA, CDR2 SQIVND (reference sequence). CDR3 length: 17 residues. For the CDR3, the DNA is TGTGCCAGTATCCCCTACCCCGACAGGGTTTCGGGACAGCCCCAGCATTTT. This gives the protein CASIPYPDRVSGQPQHF.

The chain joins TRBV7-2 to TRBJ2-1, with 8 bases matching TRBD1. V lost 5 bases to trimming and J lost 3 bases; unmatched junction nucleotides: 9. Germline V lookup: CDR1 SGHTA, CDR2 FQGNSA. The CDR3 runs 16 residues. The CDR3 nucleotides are TGTGCCAGCAGCGGACAAACAGGGGGAGGCTACAATGAGCAGTTCTTC. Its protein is CASSGQTGGGYNEQFF.

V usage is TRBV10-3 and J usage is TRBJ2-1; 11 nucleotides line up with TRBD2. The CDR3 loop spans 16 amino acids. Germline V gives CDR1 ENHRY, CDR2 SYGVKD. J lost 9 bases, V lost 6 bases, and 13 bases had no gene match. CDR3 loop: CAISDSGRARAAEQFF. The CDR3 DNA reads TGTGCCATCAGCGATAGCGGGAGGGCCCGAGCGGCTGAGCAGTTCTTC.

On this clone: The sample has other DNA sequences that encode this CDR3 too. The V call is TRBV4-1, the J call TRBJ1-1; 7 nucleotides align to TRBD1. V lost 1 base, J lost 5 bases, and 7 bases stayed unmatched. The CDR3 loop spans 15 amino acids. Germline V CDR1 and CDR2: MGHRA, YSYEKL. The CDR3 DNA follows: TGCGCCAGCAGCCAAGTGACAGGGCTTGGGACTGAAGCTTTCTTT. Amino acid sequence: CASSQVTGLGTEAFF.